These 3 T cell receptor beta chains were all obtained from the same sample, sequenced in a study of cytomegalovirus exposure and HLA in healthy donors. The PCR was carried out with 60 Vbeta primers and 13 Jbeta primers. Clones were sequenced by immunoSEQ multiplex PCR, and TCRdb holds only the in-frame ones, with some missing. This sample has 95,000 to 150,000 clones; around 69% occur once, and the top ten carry under 9%. Input material: PBMCs. The receptors here all came from a woman aged 40 to 50 in good health and CMV-seropositive.

The V and J genes are TRBV29-1 and TRBJ2-3; weak D call: TRBD1 (6 bases). The V gene lost 7 bases and the J gene lost 2 bases, with 10 bases spanning the gap. This CDR3 contains 12 residues. Germline CDR1 and CDR2: SQVTM and ANQGSEA. As DNA, the CDR3 is TGCAGCGGGACAGAAGTCACAGATACGCAGTATTTT. Translated, it gives CSGTEVTDTQYF.

The J gene is TRBJ2-3, the V gene TRBV10-2, with 9 positions matching TRBD2. The junction had 5 bases not matched to a gene; V was cut back by 4 bases and J by 0 bases. Germline V gene sequence: CDR1 WSHSY, CDR2 SAAADI. This CDR3 is built from 16 residues. The CDR3 reads CASSALAGTSTDTQYF. The CDR3, as DNA: TGCGCCAGCAGTGCTCTAGCGGGGACTAGCACAGATACGCAGTATTTT.

The rearrangement joins TRBV30 to TRBJ1-5; TRBD1 is a possible D gene (5 bases). Germline V gives CDR1 GTSNPN, CDR2 SVGIG (reference sequence). The CDR3 is 13 residues long. V was trimmed by 2 bases and J by 4 bases, leaving 9 bases between them. CDR3 region: CAWSLQGNQPQHF. The CDR3 nucleotides read TGTGCCTGGAGTCTTCAGGGTAATCAGCCCCAGCATTTT.